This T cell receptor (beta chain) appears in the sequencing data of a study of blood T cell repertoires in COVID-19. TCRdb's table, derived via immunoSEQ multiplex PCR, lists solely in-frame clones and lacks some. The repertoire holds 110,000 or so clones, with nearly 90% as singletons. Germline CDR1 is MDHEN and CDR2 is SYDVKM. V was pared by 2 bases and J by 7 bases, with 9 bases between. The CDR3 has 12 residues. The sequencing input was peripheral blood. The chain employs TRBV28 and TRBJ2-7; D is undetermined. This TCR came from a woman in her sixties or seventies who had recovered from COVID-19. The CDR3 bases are TGTGCCAGCAGTTTAAGGCCGAGGGAGCAGTACTTC. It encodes CASSLRPREQYF.